This TCR beta chain was identified in a study of CD8 T cells in Susac syndrome. A quantity of about 0.45 to 1 ug RNA underwent reverse transcription using random hexamers. With immunoSEQ multiplex PCR, TCR beta CDR3 was amplified across 54 Vbeta and 13 Jbeta. TCRdb reprocessed the immunoSEQ multiplex PCR reads with MiXCR, giving one entry per CDR3 protein. The sample holds under 150,000 distinct CDR3 sequences, approximately 94% seen once. The TCR was taken from a human donor with multiple sclerosis. Sequencing was performed on CD4+ T cells from PBMCs.

The CDR3: CSARDSDRVPETQYF. The CDR3 bases are TGCAGTGCTAGAGATTCGGACAGGGTCCCTGAGACCCAGTACTTC. The chain uses TRBV20-1 and TRBJ2-5; 8 bases align to TRBD1. Germline CDR1 is DFQATT and CDR2 is SNEGSKA (reference sequence). The junction had 8 bases not matched to a gene; V was cut back by 0 bases and J by 5 bases. This CDR3 region has 15 residues.